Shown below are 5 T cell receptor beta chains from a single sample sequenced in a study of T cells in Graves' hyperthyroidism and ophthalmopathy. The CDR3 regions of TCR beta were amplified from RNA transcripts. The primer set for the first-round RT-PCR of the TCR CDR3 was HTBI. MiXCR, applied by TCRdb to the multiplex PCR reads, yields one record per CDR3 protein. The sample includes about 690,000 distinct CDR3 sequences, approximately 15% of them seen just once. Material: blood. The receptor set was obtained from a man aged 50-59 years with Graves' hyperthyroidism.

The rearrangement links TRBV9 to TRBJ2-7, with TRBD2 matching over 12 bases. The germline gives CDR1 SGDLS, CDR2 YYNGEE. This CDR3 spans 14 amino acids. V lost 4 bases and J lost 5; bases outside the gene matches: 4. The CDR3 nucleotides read TGTGCCAGCAGCCCAAGGACTAGCGGGAACGAGCAGTACTTC. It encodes CASSPRTSGNEQYF.

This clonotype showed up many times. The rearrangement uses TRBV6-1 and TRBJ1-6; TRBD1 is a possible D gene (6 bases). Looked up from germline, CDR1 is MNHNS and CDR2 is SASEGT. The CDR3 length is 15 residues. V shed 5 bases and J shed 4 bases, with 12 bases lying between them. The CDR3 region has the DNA TGTGCCAGCAGTAGCTCTACAGGGTATAATTCACCCCTCCACTTT. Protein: CASSSSTGYNSPLHF.

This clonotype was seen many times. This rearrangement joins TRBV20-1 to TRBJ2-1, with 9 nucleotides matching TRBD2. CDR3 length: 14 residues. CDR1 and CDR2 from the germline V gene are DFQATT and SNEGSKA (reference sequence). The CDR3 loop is CRISGGISYNEQFF. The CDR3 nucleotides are TGCAGGATTAGCGGGGGCATCTCCTACAATGAGCAGTTCTTC.

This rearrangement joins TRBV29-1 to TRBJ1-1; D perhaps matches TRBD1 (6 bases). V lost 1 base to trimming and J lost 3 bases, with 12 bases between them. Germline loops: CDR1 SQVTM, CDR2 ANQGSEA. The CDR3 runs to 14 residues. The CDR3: CSVEGVQGYTEAFF. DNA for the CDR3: TGCAGCGTTGAAGGGGTACAGGGTTACACTGAAGCTTTCTTT.

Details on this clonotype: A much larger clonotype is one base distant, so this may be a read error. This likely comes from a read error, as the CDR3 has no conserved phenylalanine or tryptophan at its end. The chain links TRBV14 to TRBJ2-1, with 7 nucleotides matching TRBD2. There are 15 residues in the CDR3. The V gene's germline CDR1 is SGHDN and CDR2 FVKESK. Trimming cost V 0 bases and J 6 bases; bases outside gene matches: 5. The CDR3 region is CASSQEKTSSNEQFS. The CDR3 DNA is TGTGCCAGCAGCCAAGAAAAGACTAGCAGCAATGAGCAGTTCTCC.